Shown below are 5 T cell receptor beta chains from a single sample sequenced in a study of T cell repertoires in cytomegalovirus infection. TCRdb reprocessed the reads with MiXCR, giving one entry per CDR3 protein. In the table there are approximately 700,000 distinct CDR3 sequences, 35% of which are singletons. Sequenced material: PBMCs. The receptors stem from a human donor in good health (CMV status not recorded). Some clones in this sample may be carry-over from other donors' samples.

As concerns this clonotype: A much bigger clone sits one base away, suggesting this may be a read error. V and J are TRBV12-3 or TRBV12-4 and TRBJ1-1; 7 nucleotides align to TRBD1. This CDR3 comprises 13 residues. The J segment lost 1 base and the V segment lost 7 bases, leaving 3 bases of the junction unmatched. DNA of the CDR3: TGTGCCAGCAAGGGGACAGCGAACACTGAAGCTTTCTTT. This gives the protein CASKGTANTEAFF.

This clonotype turned up a few times. The chain has TRBV19 and TRBJ2-6; 7 positions agree with TRBD1. The CDR3 spans 15 residues. Germline CDR1 and CDR2: LNHDA and SQIVND (reference sequence). The ends lost 7 bases at V and 2 bases at J; junction bases unmatched: 5. The CDR3 coding sequence is TGTGCCAGTAACCCTGACAGGGCTGGGGCCAACGTCCTGACTTTC. Its protein product is CASNPDRAGANVLTF.

On this clonotype: Compared with germline, one end of the junction differs, possibly owing to a read error. This sequence joins TRBV7-7 and TRBJ2-5; D unclear. Looked up from germline, CDR1 is SSHAT and CDR2 is FNYEAQ (reference sequence). CDR3 length: 17 amino acids. The CDR3 spells CASSLSGARASRETQYF. CDR3 in DNA: TGTGCTAGCAGCCTTTCGGGTGCGAGAGCCTCCCGAGAGACCCAGTACTTC.

At least ten counts were recorded for this clonotype. The chain is built from TRBV7-2 and TRBJ1-2, with TRBD1 as a possible D gene (5 bases). The CDR3 loop spans 17 amino acids. Trimming removed 1 base at V and 3 bases at J, with 18 bases between. Germline V gene lookup returns CDR1 SGHTA and CDR2 FQGNSA. CDR3 nucleotide sequence: TGTGCCAGCAGCTTAGTGGGTACAGGACGGGAGGACTATGGCTACACCTTC. Its translation is CASSLVGTGREDYGYTF.

This clonotype was seen repeatedly, ten times or more. This CDR3 reads CASSLARIRLDYNEQFF. As DNA, the CDR3 is TGTGCCAGCAGCTTAGCCCGGATCAGACTAGACTACAATGAGCAGTTCTTC. The chain employs TRBV7-8 and TRBJ2-1; perhaps TRBD2 as D (6 bases). The CDR3 is 17 amino acids. In germline, CDR1 is SGHVS, CDR2 FQNEAQ. Trimming took off 0 bases at V and 3 bases at J, with 15 bases between the two ends.